Listed below are T cell receptor beta chains from one sample, sequenced in a study of Ad26.COV2.S vaccination and SARS-CoV-2 variants. Sequencing used immunoSEQ multiplex PCR; TCRdb keeps in-frame clones, though not all of them. The sample shows over 400,000 clones, around 90% of them seen only once. The source material was peripheral blood, sampled in a trial of Ad26.COV2.S vaccine versus placebo. The source is a person aged 18-60 years who received the Ad26.COV2.S COVID-19 vaccine or a placebo. Both conserved end residues are part of each CDR3. Fields, in order: CDR3 protein, CDR3 DNA, V gene, J gene, clone size, D gene. The D gene is left open where the match is weak. The size field is filled for only some rows; it gives once, few, many or a size class.

CDR3: CASSPPNRGAYEQYF
DNA: TGTGCCAGCTCACCACCGAATCGGGGGGCTTACGAGCAGTACTTC
V: TRBV18
J: TRBJ2-7
size: NA
D: NA

CDR3: CASSQGETVASTNEKLFF
DNA: TGCGCCAGCAGTCAAGGGGAAACCGTGGCGTCAACTAATGAAAAACTGTTTTTT
V: TRBV23-1
J: TRBJ1-4
size: once
D: NA

CDR3: CASSYSGGHNEQFF
DNA: TGTGCCAGCAGTTACTCTGGGGGGCACAATGAGCAGTTCTTC
V: TRBV6-6
J: TRBJ2-1
size: NA
D: NA

CDR3: CASSPPNRGPETQYF
DNA: TGTGCCAGCTCACCACCGAACAGGGGGCCAGAGACCCAGTACTTC
V: TRBV18
J: TRBJ2-5
size: once
D: TRBD1

CDR3: CASSPRGGGSGANVLTF
DNA: TGTGCCAGCAGCCCCCGGGGAGGTGGGTCTGGGGCCAACGTCCTGACTTTC
V: TRBV11-2
J: TRBJ2-6
size: NA
D: NA

CDR3: CASSPLGGVMTDTQYF
DNA: TGTGCCAGCAGCCCCCTTGGGGGAGTAATGACAGATACGCAGTATTTT
V: TRBV7-2
J: TRBJ2-3
size: NA
D: NA

CDR3: CASSQGGLAEDYNEQFF
DNA: TGCGCCAGCAGCCAAGGGGGACTAGCAGAAGATTACAATGAGCAGTTCTTC
V: TRBV4-1
J: TRBJ2-1
size: NA
D: TRBD2

CDR3: CASSPTGGRNSPLHF
DNA: TGTGCCAGCAGTCCGACAGGGGGCAGAAATTCACCCCTCCACTTT
V: TRBV6-6
J: TRBJ1-6
size: few
D: TRBD1

CDR3: CASSFEQGNEQFF
DNA: TGTGCCAGCAGCTTCGAACAGGGCAATGAGCAGTTCTTC
V: TRBV7-3
J: TRBJ2-1
size: NA
D: NA

CDR3: CASSLGRGRQPQHF
DNA: TGTGCCAGCAGCTTGGGGAGGGGGCGTCAGCCCCAGCATTTT
V: TRBV5-7
J: TRBJ1-5
size: NA
D: TRBD1

CDR3: CASGTGISYEQYF
DNA: TGTGCCAGCGGCACAGGGATCTCCTACGAGCAGTACTTC
V: TRBV12-3/TRBV12-4
J: TRBJ2-7
size: few
D: NA

CDR3: CASSLGRKETQYF
DNA: TGTGCCAGCAGTTTGGGAAGGAAAGAGACCCAGTACTTC
V: TRBV12-3/TRBV12-4
J: TRBJ2-5
size: NA
D: NA

CDR3: CASSPGGRETQYF
DNA: TGTGCCAGCAGCCCAGGGGGCCGCGAGACCCAGTACTTC
V: TRBV6-6
J: TRBJ2-5
size: once
D: TRBD1

CDR3: CAWSTGQPNTEAFF
DNA: TGTGCCTGGTCAACGGGACAGCCGAACACTGAAGCTTTCTTT
V: TRBV30
J: TRBJ1-1
size: NA
D: TRBD1

CDR3: CAISPEQGEQQFF
DNA: TGTGCCATCAGCCCTGAACAAGGAGAGCAGCAGTTCTTC
V: TRBV10-3
J: TRBJ2-1
size: NA
D: NA

CDR3: CASSQDTTGANFAETQYF
DNA: TGTGCCAGCAGCCAAGATACCACAGGGGCTAATTTTGCGGAGACCCAGTACTTC
V: TRBV3-1/TRBV3-2
J: TRBJ2-5
size: NA
D: TRBD1

CDR3: CSGSGSYTGELFF
DNA: TGCAGCGGCTCCGGGTCTTACACCGGGGAGCTGTTTTTT
V: TRBV29-1
J: TRBJ2-2
size: NA
D: NA

CDR3: CASSRRAVGTNEQFF
DNA: TGTGCCAGCAGCCGTCGGGCGGTCGGGACCAATGAGCAGTTCTTC
V: TRBV7-9
J: TRBJ2-1
size: NA
D: NA

CDR3: CASSLDQGGWREIGTQYF
DNA: TGTGCCAGCAGCTTAGATCAGGGGGGTTGGCGGGAGATCGGTACGCAGTATTTT
V: TRBV11-2
J: TRBJ2-3
size: NA
D: NA

CDR3: CASSGGQGARTDTQYF
DNA: TGTGCCAGCAGCGGAGGACAGGGGGCAAGGACAGATACGCAGTATTTT
V: TRBV28
J: TRBJ2-3
size: NA
D: TRBD1

CDR3: CASRTLTGGVEKLFF
DNA: TGTGCCAGCAGGACACTGACAGGGGGAGTAGAAAAACTGTTTTTT
V: TRBV28
J: TRBJ1-4
size: NA
D: TRBD1

CDR3: CASSPAGDGNQPQHF
DNA: TGTGCCAGCAGTCCCGCAGGGGATGGCAATCAGCCCCAGCATTTT
V: TRBV27
J: TRBJ1-5
size: few
D: NA

CDR3: CASSLHRIYGYTF
DNA: TGTGCCAGCAGTCTCCACAGGATCTATGGCTACACCTTC
V: TRBV6-4
J: TRBJ1-2
size: once
D: NA

CDR3: CASQRQETQYF
DNA: TGCGCCAGCCAGCGACAAGAGACCCAGTACTTC
V: TRBV5-1
J: TRBJ2-5
size: NA
D: NA

CDR3: CASSAGAYSNQPQHF
DNA: TGCGCCAGCAGTGCAGGGGCGTATAGCAATCAGCCCCAGCATTTT
V: TRBV10-2
J: TRBJ1-5
size: NA
D: NA

CDR3: CATSRGGPETGELFF
DNA: TGTGCCACCAGCAGAGGTGGACCAGAAACCGGGGAGCTGTTTTTT
V: TRBV15
J: TRBJ2-2
size: NA
D: NA

CDR3: CASTFEGGHYEQYF
DNA: TGTGCCAGCACCTTCGAGGGGGGTCACTACGAGCAGTACTTC
V: TRBV28
J: TRBJ2-7
size: NA
D: NA

CDR3: CASSPLPGLAGKPTDTQYF
DNA: TGTGCCAGTAGTCCACTCCCGGGACTAGCGGGCAAACCCACAGATACGCAGTATTTT
V: TRBV19
J: TRBJ2-3
size: NA
D: TRBD2

CDR3: CSARLVYEQYF
DNA: TGCAGTGCTCGCTTGGTGTACGAGCAGTACTTC
V: TRBV20-1
J: TRBJ2-7
size: NA
D: NA

CDR3: CAISDRTGGTDTQYF
DNA: TGTGCCATCAGTGACCGGACAGGGGGGACAGATACGCAGTATTTT
V: TRBV10-3
J: TRBJ2-3
size: NA
D: TRBD1

CDR3: CASSQGLQRSYEQYF
DNA: TGTGCCAGCAGCCAAGGTTTACAGAGGTCCTACGAGCAGTACTTC
V: TRBV3-1/TRBV3-2
J: TRBJ2-7
size: few
D: NA

CDR3: CASSQGGVRGSYEQYF
DNA: TGTGCCAGCAGCCAAGGGGGGGTTAGGGGCTCCTACGAGCAGTACTTC
V: TRBV3-1/TRBV3-2
J: TRBJ2-7
size: NA
D: NA